These 20 T cell receptor beta chains were sequenced from one sample in a study of beta chain features in type 1 diabetes. Expressed TCRB transcripts were sequenced because the entire RNA isolate underwent reverse transcription. TCRdb keeps only in-frame clones here, not all; method: immunoSEQ multiplex PCR. The table lists 110,000 to 150,000 clones, around 7% of them singletons. Sequences were obtained from central memory CD4+ T cells from blood. These receptors came from a woman in her 30s in good health.

The chain combines TRBV18 with TRBJ1-5; possibly TRBD1 for D (5 bases). Germline V gene lookup returns CDR1 KGHSH and CDR2 LQKENI. The CDR3 has 15 amino acids. The V and J ends lost 3 bases and 4 bases respectively, with 13 bases between them. CDR3 nucleotides: TGTGCCAGCTCACCGGGAGGGGAGAAGAATCAGCCCCAGCATTTT. Amino acids: CASSPGGEKNQPQHF.

This clone was seen more than once but under ten times. The V call is TRBV7-9, the J call TRBJ2-2; tentative D call: TRBD2 (6 bases). Germline V lookup: CDR1 SEHNR, CDR2 FQNEAQ (reference sequence). The CDR3 contains 15 residues. Between the trimmed V and J ends, which lost 2 bases and 11 bases, there was a span of 18 bases. The CDR3 bases are TGTGCCAGCAGCTTATGGGCAGGGAGGAGTGGTGAGCTGTTTTTT. This gives the protein CASSLWAGRSGELFF.

CDR3 sequence: CASRTGTRVYEQYF. The CDR3 DNA is TGCGCCAGCAGAACCGGGACTAGAGTATACGAGCAGTACTTC. This sequence joins TRBV5-1 and TRBJ2-7; 8 bases match TRBD2. The CDR3 consists of 14 residues. In germline, CDR1 is SGHRS, CDR2 YFSETQ. V shed 5 bases, J shed 4 bases, and the junction held 8 bases outside the gene matches.

This sequence joins TRBV5-6 and TRBJ1-1, with D maybe TRBD1 (5 bases). Trimming cost V 4 bases and J 5 bases, with 18 bases left between them. This CDR3 has 15 residues. CDR1 is SGHDT and CDR2 is YYEEEE in the germline V gene. The DNA for the CDR3 is TGTGCCAGCAGCCCTGGTCCGGGGGAAGGGACTGAAGCTTTCTTT. Translated: CASSPGPGEGTEAFF.

The table lists this clone with a few counts. The V and J genes are TRBV7-9 and TRBJ2-7; 9 bases map to TRBD1. With V trimmed by 5 bases and J by 5 bases, 7 bases remained unmatched. Germline-derived CDR1 and CDR2 are SEHNR and FQNEAQ (reference sequence). CDR3 size: 14 residues. CDR3 loop: CASSQDRGNDEQYF. The CDR3 DNA is TGTGCCAGCAGCCAAGACAGGGGGAACGACGAGCAGTACTTC.

This clone was picked up many times. This chain joins TRBV25-1 and TRBJ2-7; D is perhaps TRBD2 (5 bases). This CDR3 comprises 14 residues. The germline CDR1 and CDR2 sequences are MGHDK and SYGVNS. Trimming took 6 bases from V and 2 from J, leaving 14 bases between them. The DNA of the CDR3 is TGTGCCAGCAGAAGACCAAGGGAGCCCTACGAGCAGTACTTC. Translation: CASRRPREPYEQYF.

This clone has a count of ten or more. The rearrangement links TRBV9 to TRBJ1-1; no clear D gene. The CDR3 spans 18 residues. Per the germline V gene, CDR1 is SGDLS and CDR2 is YYNGEE. V was trimmed by 0 bases and J by 1 base, leaving 19 bases between them. CDR3 residues: CASSVAPIFGDPNTEAFF. For the CDR3, the DNA is TGTGCCAGCAGCGTAGCTCCCATATTTGGAGACCCGAACACTGAAGCTTTCTTT.

V is TRBV9 and J is TRBJ2-4; 9 nucleotides agree with TRBD1. The V gene's germline CDR1 is SGDLS and CDR2 YYNGEE. J lost 0 bases, V lost 3 bases, and 10 bases had no gene match. The CDR3 is 18 residues long. The DNA of the CDR3 is TGTGCCAGCAGCGCTGGGACAGGGAGAACACTAGCCAAAAACATTCAGTACTTC. Translated, it gives CASSAGTGRTLAKNIQYF.

This clone has a count of ten or more. The V and J genes are TRBV7-9 and TRBJ2-7; D call uncertain. The CDR3 consists of 13 residues. Trimming cost V 5 bases and J 2 bases, with 10 bases left between them. From germline, CDR1 is SEHNR and CDR2 FQNEAQ (reference sequence). CDR3 protein: CASSDNEPYEQYF. The CDR3, as DNA: TGTGCCAGCAGCGACAACGAGCCCTACGAGCAGTACTTC.

This CDR3 reads CASSPQTGAPSGNTIYF. CDR3 bases: TGTGCCAGCAGTCCCCAGACAGGGGCCCCCTCTGGAAACACCATATATTTT. The chain links TRBV28 to TRBJ1-3; 8 positions agree with TRBD1. V lost 5 bases and J lost 0; bases outside the gene matches: 9. CDR1 is MDHEN and CDR2 is SYDVKM in the germline V gene. The CDR3 runs 17 residues.

This clone was seen only a few times. The V call is TRBV16, the J call TRBJ1-5; D uncertain. CDR1 is KGHSY, CDR2 FQNENV, per germline. The CDR3 totals 14 residues. V gave up 1 base and J gave up 4 bases, with 8 bases separating them. The CDR3 here is CASSQFGGNQPQHF. In DNA form, the CDR3 reads TGTGCCAGCAGCCAATTCGGCGGGAATCAGCCCCAGCATTTT.

The chain recombines TRBV5-4 with TRBJ1-4; 7 nucleotides align to TRBD1. CDR3 length equals 16 residues. Germline CDR1 SGHNT, CDR2 YYREEE (reference sequence). The V gene end was trimmed by 4 bases and the J gene end by 3 bases; junction bases not matched to a gene: 9. The CDR3: CASSPRGGTANEKLFF. CDR3 sequence (DNA): TGTGCCAGCAGCCCCCGTGGAGGGACAGCTAATGAAAAACTGTTTTTT.

This clone has more than one count but fewer than ten. The J gene is TRBJ2-2, the V gene TRBV23-1, with D possibly TRBD1 on 6 matching bases. TRBV23-1 is an open reading frame whose function is uncertain. V was pared by 3 bases and J by 4 bases, with 27 bases between. This CDR3 has 20 amino acids. CDR3 region: CASSQLLGQTTSWGTGELFF. CDR3 DNA: TGCGCCAGCAGTCAGCTTCTTGGACAGACTACCTCTTGGGGCACCGGGGAGCTGTTTTTT.

The chain is built from TRBV25-1 and TRBJ2-3, with D uncertain. CDR3 length: 13 amino acids. Per germline, CDR1 MGHDK and CDR2 SYGVNS. Trimming took off 4 bases at V and 5 bases at J, with 10 bases between the two ends. CDR3: CASSVQRQDTQYF. Written as DNA, the CDR3 is TGTGCCAGCAGTGTTCAGAGGCAAGATACGCAGTATTTT.

The chain combines TRBV6-5 with TRBJ2-7; TRBD2 matches 12 bases. The CDR3 is 14 amino acids. The V gene's germline CDR1 is MNHEY and CDR2 SVGAGI. V was clipped by 6 bases and J by 6 bases; unmatched bases: 6. CDR3 sequence: CASRRLAGVPEQYF. In DNA form, the CDR3 reads TGTGCCAGCAGGCGACTAGCGGGAGTTCCCGAGCAGTACTTC.

The chain combines TRBV15 with TRBJ1-2, with D perhaps TRBD1 (6 bases). Germline V CDR1 and CDR2: LNHNV, YYDKDF (reference sequence). V was clipped by 5 bases and J by 0 bases, with 16 bases between them. This CDR3 region has 16 residues. The CDR3 DNA is TGTGCCACCAGCGGAGGGGACAAGACACCTAACTATGGCTACACCTTC. Encoded protein: CATSGGDKTPNYGYTF.

This clone came up a few times. The genes are TRBV7-2 and TRBJ2-5; a possible D gene is TRBD2 (7 bases). Trimming shortened V by 0 bases and J by 5 bases, and 10 bases separated the two germline ends. Germline V gene lookup returns CDR1 SGHTA and CDR2 FQGNSA. This CDR3 comprises 14 residues. The chain's CDR3 is CASSLAGGGETQYF. CDR3 nucleotides: TGTGCCAGCAGCTTAGCGGGAGGGGGGGAGACCCAGTACTTC.

Here the CDR3 DNA reads TGCGCCAGCAGCCCGATAACTAGGATCTTGGCCGGGGAGCTGTTTTTT. As protein: CASSPITRILAGELFF. The chain carries TRBV5-1 and TRBJ2-2; perhaps TRBD2 as D (5 bases). V was cut by 4 bases and J by 6 bases, with 19 bases left in between. The CDR3 loop spans 16 amino acids. Germline V lookup: CDR1 SGHRS, CDR2 YFSETQ.

This rearrangement joins TRBV5-4 to TRBJ1-4; 8 bases fit TRBD1. The CDR3 runs to 16 residues. V lost 1 base, J lost 2 bases, and 4 bases stayed unmatched. Germline CDR1 reads SGHNT; CDR2 reads YYREEE (reference sequence). The CDR3 here is CASSLQGAGTNEKLFF. CDR3 nucleotide sequence: TGTGCCAGCAGCTTGCAGGGGGCGGGTACTAATGAAAAACTGTTTTTT.

The chain employs TRBV11-2 and TRBJ2-3; D is ambiguous. CDR3 size: 13 residues. Germline V gives CDR1 SGHAT, CDR2 FQNNGV. V was cut by 1 base and J by 5 bases, with 7 bases left in between. The CDR3 loop is CASSLGPGDTQYF. For the CDR3, the DNA is TGTGCCAGCAGCTTAGGCCCGGGAGATACGCAGTATTTT.